Given below is one T cell receptor beta chain in context. The data were obtained in a study of blood T cells in healthy people across ages. Next came a second PCR, run for about 6 to 11 cycles, which used a sample-barcoded 5' primer along with a J-beta primer mix. TCRdb re-derived calls from the 5' RACE reads in MiXCR, one entry per CDR3 protein. The data contain roughly 1.5 million distinct CDR3 sequences, roughly 43% of them singletons. CDR1 is KGHSH and CDR2 is LQKENI in the germline V gene. V was cut by 2 bases and J by 0 bases, with 23 bases left in between. The CDR3 runs to 20 residues. The rearrangement uses TRBV18 and TRBJ1-5; D uncertain. This TCR derives from a woman between 18 and 30 years old in good health. The specimen sequenced was blood. The DNA of the CDR3 is TGTGCCAGCTCACCAAACCGAAGGGAGACGATACGACGTAGCAATCAGCCCCAGCATTTT. It translates to CASSPNRRETIRRSNQPQHF.